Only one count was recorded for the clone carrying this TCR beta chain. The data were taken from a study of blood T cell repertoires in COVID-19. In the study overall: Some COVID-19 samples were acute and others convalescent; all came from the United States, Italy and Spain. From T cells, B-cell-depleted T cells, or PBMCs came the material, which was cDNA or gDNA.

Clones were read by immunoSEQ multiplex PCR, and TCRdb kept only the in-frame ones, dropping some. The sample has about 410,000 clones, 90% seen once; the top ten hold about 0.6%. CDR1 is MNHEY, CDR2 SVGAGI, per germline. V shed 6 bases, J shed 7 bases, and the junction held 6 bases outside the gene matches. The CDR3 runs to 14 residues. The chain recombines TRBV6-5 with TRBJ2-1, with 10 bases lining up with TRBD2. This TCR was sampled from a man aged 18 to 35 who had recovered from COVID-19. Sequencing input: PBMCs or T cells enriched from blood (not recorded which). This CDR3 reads CASSLAGVGNEQFF. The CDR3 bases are TGTGCCAGCAGCCTAGCGGGAGTGGGGAATGAGCAGTTCTTC.